The 11 T cell receptor beta chains given below trace back to one sample, sequenced in a study of OX40 agonist ivuxolimab in advanced cancers. Produced via immunoSEQ multiplex PCR; TCRdb's table is partial and in-frame only. Among tens of thousands of clones listed, roughly nine tenths were seen once. Sequenced here: CD4+ or CD8+ T cells sorted from blood, sampled in a trial of the OX40 agonist ivuxolimab. These receptors came from an adult with an advanced solid tumor such as melanoma, head and neck, liver or kidney cancer.

The CDR3 here is CASSLVPGAETQYF. The CDR3 nucleotides read TGTGCCAGCAGCTTGGTCCCAGGGGCAGAGACCCAGTACTTC. This chain uses TRBV5-6 with TRBJ2-5, with a possible D match to TRBD1 (6 bases). V lost 0 bases and J 4 bases, leaving 10 bases between the germline ends. CDR1 SGHDT and CDR2 YYEEEE come from the germline V gene. CDR3 length: 14 amino acids. The full variable domain, in which reference TRBV5-6 and TRBJ2-5 provide the parts outside the CDR3, is DAGVTQSPTHLIKTRGQQVTLRCSPKSGHDTVSWYQQALGQGPQFIFQYYEEEERQRGNFPDRFSGHQFPNYSSELNVNALLLGDSALYLCASSLVPGAETQYFGPGTRLLVL.

The V gene is TRBV6-5, the J gene TRBJ2-7; D may be TRBD2 (5 bases). Looked up from germline, CDR1 is MNHEY and CDR2 is SVGAGI. Trimming removed 2 bases from V and 2 bases from J, with 10 bases in between. CDR3 size: 14 residues. Here the CDR3 DNA reads TGTGCCAGCAGTTACCGCGAGGGCGCCTACGAGCAGTACTTC. It translates to CASSYREGAYEQYF.

The J gene is TRBJ1-5, the V gene TRBV19; 10 bases line up with TRBD1. Germline lookup yields CDR1 LNHDA and CDR2 SQIVND (reference sequence). The trim removed 3 bases at V and 4 bases at J, leaving 3 bases unmatched. This CDR3 contains 15 residues. CDR3: CASSIGGQGNQPQHF. CDR3 in DNA: TGTGCCAGTAGTATCGGGGGACAGGGGAATCAGCCCCAGCATTTT.

The V gene is TRBV5-1, the J gene TRBJ2-5; a possible D gene is TRBD1 (5 bases). This CDR3 comprises 15 residues. Trimming shortened V by 3 bases and J by 2 bases, and 14 bases separated the two germline ends. Per germline, CDR1 SGHRS and CDR2 YFSETQ. The CDR3 is CASSWTDRLQETQYF. CDR3 DNA sequence: TGCGCCAGCAGCTGGACCGACAGACTTCAAGAGACCCAGTACTTC.

The chain uses TRBV10-3 and TRBJ2-2, with a tentative D call TRBD2 (6 bases). The CDR3 is made up of 16 amino acids. Germline V gene lookup returns CDR1 ENHRY and CDR2 SYGVKD. Trimming left V 2 bases short and J 3 bases short, with 13 bases between. CDR3 coding DNA: TGTGCCATCAGTGAGAGTGGCGGGACCTACACCGGGGAGCTGTTTTTT. Translated, it gives CAISESGGTYTGELFF.

In DNA form, the CDR3 reads TGCAGCGTTTCTGGACAGGGCACTGAAGCTTTCTTT. This translates into CSVSGQGTEAFF. The V gene is TRBV29-1, the J gene TRBJ1-1, with TRBD1 identical over 8 bases. The V and J ends lost 5 bases and 4 bases, in that order; junction bases with no gene match: 3. The CDR3 covers 12 residues. Germline values: CDR1 SQVTM, CDR2 ANQGSEA.

The chain links TRBV25-1 to TRBJ1-4, with TRBD1 matching over 7 bases. The length of the CDR3 is 14 residues. V trimming: 2 bases; J trimming: 5 bases; junction bases outside the gene matches: 2. The V gene's germline CDR1 is MGHDK and CDR2 SYGVNS. CDR3 protein: CASSEPGQNEKLFF. CDR3 DNA: TGTGCCAGCAGTGAACCGGGACAGAATGAAAAACTGTTTTTT.

The chain carries TRBV28 and TRBJ1-5; D is unresolved. The CDR3 runs 14 residues. Germline loops: CDR1 MDHEN, CDR2 SYDVKM. V was shortened by 5 bases and J by 5 bases, with 13 bases between the two germline ends. The DNA of the CDR3 is TGTGCCAGCAGTCTGACCGGTTACTATCAGCCCCAGCATTTT. This encodes CASSLTGYYQPQHF.

The J gene is TRBJ2-7, the V gene TRBV10-3; 8 bases agree with TRBD1. CDR3 size: 14 residues. Looked up from germline, CDR1 is ENHRY and CDR2 is SYGVKD. Losses at the gene ends were 6 bases for V and 0 bases for J; bases not matched to a gene: 4. CDR3 nucleotides: TGTGCCATCAGGTTGACAGGGGACTCCTACGAGCAGTACTTC. It codes for CAIRLTGDSYEQYF.

CDR3 nucleotide sequence: TGTGCCAGTAATACTCCGGGGGGGTCCACAGATACGCAGTATTTT. Its protein is CASNTPGGSTDTQYF. The gene calls are TRBV19 and TRBJ2-3; TRBD2 aligns across 8 bases. Germline V gene data show CDR1 as LNHDA and CDR2 as SQIVND (reference sequence). Trimming took 7 bases from V and 2 from J; bases not matched to a gene: 8. CDR3 length: 15 amino acids.

CDR3 sequence reads: CAWSPQQDPYEQYF. CDR3 bases: TGTGCCTGGAGCCCCCAACAGGACCCCTACGAGCAGTACTTC. The V gene is TRBV30, the J gene TRBJ2-7, with TRBD1 as a possible D gene (5 bases). The germline gives CDR1 GTSNPN, CDR2 SVGIG (reference sequence). V lost 3 bases and J lost 2, with 14 bases in between. The CDR3 is 14 residues long.